This T cell receptor beta chain was recorded in a study of beta chain features in type 1 diabetes. Study-wide results and caveats: Researchers report that Type 1 diabetes patients had moderately but significantly shorter TCRB CDR3s across all four CD4+ subsets.

Each sorted population was over 95% pure. The study reverse transcribed the entire isolated RNA, so it sequenced expressed TCRB transcripts. Read counts averaged around 3.6 million for samples of naive, central memory and regulatory T cells. TCRdb keeps only in-frame clones here, not all; method: immunoSEQ multiplex PCR. Here the sample spans 95,000 to 150,000 clones, less than 20% being singletons. This CDR3 is built from 16 residues. Germline CDR1 reads MNHEY; CDR2 reads SVGAGI. With V trimmed by 2 bases and J by 5 bases, 8 bases remained unmatched. As regards this clone: Its antigen is currently unknown.

The receptor was derived from a young man with type 1 diabetes. Sample: central memory CD4+ T cells from blood. The chain has TRBV6-5 and TRBJ2-2; 7 bases fit TRBD2. The CDR3 region has the DNA TGTGCCAGCAGTTACGGCGGAGCGGGGAGGACCGGGGAGCTGTTTTTT. This encodes CASSYGGAGRTGELFF.